This TCR beta chain appears in the sequencing data of a study of blood T cell repertoires in COVID-19. Germline V gives CDR1 MDHEN, CDR2 SYDVKM. The CDR3 loop spans 13 amino acids. V lost 6 bases and J lost 8, with 13 bases in between. Using immunoSEQ multiplex PCR, the repertoire was profiled, and TCRdb retains in-frame clones only, with some absent. The sample yields some 170,000 clones, around 76% seen once. The rearrangement links TRBV28 to TRBJ1-4; perhaps TRBD1 as D (6 bases). The TCR comes from a woman in her seventies with acute or convalescent COVID-19. The sequenced sample consisted of peripheral blood. This chain's CDR3 is CASRAGTLEKLFF. DNA for the CDR3: TGTGCCAGCAGAGCCGGGACACTCGAAAAACTGTTTTTT.